This T cell receptor (beta chain) stems from a study of T cells in Graves' hyperthyroidism and ophthalmopathy. Study results and limitations: Most thyroid clonotypes expanded above 0.001 appeared in blood too.

This clonotype was recorded a few times. Its antigen is not identified. Based on clinical symptoms, serum thyroxine and TRAb, thyroid ultrasound and orbital computed tomography, diagnoses were reached. RNA transcripts served as the template for amplifying TCR beta CDR3 regions. During a first-round RT-PCR of the TCR CDR3, the HTBI primer set was used. TCRdb called the multiplex PCR reads again in MiXCR, with one record for every CDR3 protein. The data hold hundreds of thousands of distinct CDR3 sequences, with approximately 15% observed a single time. The TCR was taken from a young woman with Graves' hyperthyroidism. Sequenced material: blood.

Written as DNA, the CDR3 is TGTGCCAGTAGTACCTGGACAGGGGCACAAGAGACCCAGTACTTC. Translating it yields CASSTWTGAQETQYF. The chain joins TRBV19 to TRBJ2-5; 9 bases line up with TRBD1. Germline CDR1 LNHDA, CDR2 SQIVND (reference sequence). This CDR3 comprises 15 residues. Trimming removed 4 bases from V and 2 bases from J; junction bases left unmatched: 5. The whole variable domain, remainder taken from reference TRBV19 and TRBJ2-5, is DGGITQSPKYLFRKEGQNVTLSCEQNLNHDAMYWYRQDPGQGLRLIYYSQIVNDFQKGDIAEGYSVSREKKESFPLTVTSAQKNPTAFYLCASSTWTGAQETQYFGPGTRLLVL.